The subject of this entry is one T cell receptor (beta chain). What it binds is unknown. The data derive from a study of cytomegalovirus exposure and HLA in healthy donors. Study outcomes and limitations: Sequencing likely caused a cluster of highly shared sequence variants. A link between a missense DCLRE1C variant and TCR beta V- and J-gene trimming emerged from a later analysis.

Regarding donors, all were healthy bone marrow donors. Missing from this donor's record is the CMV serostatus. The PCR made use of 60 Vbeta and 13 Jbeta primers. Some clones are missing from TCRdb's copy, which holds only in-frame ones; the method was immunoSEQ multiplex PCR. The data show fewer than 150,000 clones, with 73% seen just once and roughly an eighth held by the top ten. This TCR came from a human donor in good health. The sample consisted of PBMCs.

The CDR3 is CASSEGGVSYNEQFF. CDR3 nucleotide sequence: TGTGCCAGCAGTGAAGGCGGGGTCTCCTACAATGAGCAGTTCTTC. V usage is TRBV6-1 and J usage is TRBJ2-1; tentatively, D is TRBD2 (6 bases). Germline loops: CDR1 MNHNS, CDR2 SASEGT. There are 15 residues in the CDR3. V was pared by 1 base and J by 0 bases, with 7 bases between.